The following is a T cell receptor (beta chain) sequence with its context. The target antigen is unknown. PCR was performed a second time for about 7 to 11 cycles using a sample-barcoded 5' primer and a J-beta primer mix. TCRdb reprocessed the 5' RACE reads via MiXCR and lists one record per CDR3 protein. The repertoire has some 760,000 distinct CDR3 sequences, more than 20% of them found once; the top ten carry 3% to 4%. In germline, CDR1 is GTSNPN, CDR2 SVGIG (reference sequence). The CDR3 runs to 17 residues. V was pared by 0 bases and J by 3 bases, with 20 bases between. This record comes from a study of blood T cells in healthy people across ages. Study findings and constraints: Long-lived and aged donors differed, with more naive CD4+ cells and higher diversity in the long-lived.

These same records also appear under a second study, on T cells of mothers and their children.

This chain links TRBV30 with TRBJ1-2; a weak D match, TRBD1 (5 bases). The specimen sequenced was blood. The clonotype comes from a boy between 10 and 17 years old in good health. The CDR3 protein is CAWSVLFGRARDYGYTF. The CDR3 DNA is TGTGCCTGGAGTGTACTTTTCGGCAGGGCGCGGGACTATGGCTACACCTTC.